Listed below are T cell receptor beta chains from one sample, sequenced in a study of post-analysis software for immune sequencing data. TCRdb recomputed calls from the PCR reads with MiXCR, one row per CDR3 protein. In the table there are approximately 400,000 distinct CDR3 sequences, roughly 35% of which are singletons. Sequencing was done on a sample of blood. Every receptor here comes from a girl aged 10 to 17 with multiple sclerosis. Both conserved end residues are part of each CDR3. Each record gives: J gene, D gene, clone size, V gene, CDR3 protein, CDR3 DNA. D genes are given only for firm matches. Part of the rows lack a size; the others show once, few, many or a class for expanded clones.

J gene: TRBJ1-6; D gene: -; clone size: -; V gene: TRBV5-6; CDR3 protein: CASSLSFGGTLNSPLHF; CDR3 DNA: TGTGCCAGCAGCTTATCATTCGGGGGAACATTGAATTCACCCCTCCACTTT
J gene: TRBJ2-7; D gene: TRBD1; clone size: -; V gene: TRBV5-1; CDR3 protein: CASSAGTGRSEQYF; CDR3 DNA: TGCGCCAGCAGCGCCGGGACAGGGCGCTCCGAGCAGTACTTC
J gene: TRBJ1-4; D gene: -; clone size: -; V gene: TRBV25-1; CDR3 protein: CASSGLREKLFF; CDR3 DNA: TGTGCCAGCAGTGGATTGCGTGAAAAACTGTTTTTT
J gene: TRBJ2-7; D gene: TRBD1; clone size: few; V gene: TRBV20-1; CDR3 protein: CSVPMGPRDRGEEQYF; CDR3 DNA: TGCAGTGTCCCTATGGGCCCCCGGGACAGGGGTGAAGAGCAGTACTTC
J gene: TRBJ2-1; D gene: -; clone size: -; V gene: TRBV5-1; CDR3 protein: CASNKGDGTYNEQFF; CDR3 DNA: TGCGCCAGCAACAAAGGGGACGGAACCTACAATGAGCAGTTCTTC
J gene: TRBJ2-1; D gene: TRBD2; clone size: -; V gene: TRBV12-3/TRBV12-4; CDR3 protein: CASSIAGGRDEQFF; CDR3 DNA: TGTGCCAGCAGTATAGCGGGGGGTAGGGATGAGCAGTTCTTC
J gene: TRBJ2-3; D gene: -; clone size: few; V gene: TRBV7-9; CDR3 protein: CASSLGSSTDTQYF; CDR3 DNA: TGTGCCAGCAGCTTAGGTTCGAGCACAGATACGCAGTATTTT
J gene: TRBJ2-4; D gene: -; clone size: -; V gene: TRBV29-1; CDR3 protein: CSVEPLAKNIQYF; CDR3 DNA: TGCAGCGTTGAACCCTTAGCCAAAAACATTCAGTACTTC
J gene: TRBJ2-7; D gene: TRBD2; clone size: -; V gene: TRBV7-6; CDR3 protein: CASSPIGLAGAPGEQYF; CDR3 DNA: TGTGCCAGCAGCCCAATAGGGCTAGCGGGAGCTCCCGGGGAGCAGTACTTC
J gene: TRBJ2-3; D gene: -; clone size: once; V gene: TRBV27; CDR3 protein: CASSPRTANSDTQYF; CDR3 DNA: TGTGCCAGCAGTCCCCGGACTGCCAACTCAGATACGCAGTATTTT
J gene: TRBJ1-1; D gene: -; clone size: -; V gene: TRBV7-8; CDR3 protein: CASSLAGVGSEAFF; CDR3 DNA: TGTGCCAGCAGCTTAGCAGGGGTGGGAAGTGAAGCTTTCTTT
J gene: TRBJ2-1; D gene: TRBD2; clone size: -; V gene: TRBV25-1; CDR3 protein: CASSEILGGSEQFF; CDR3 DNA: TGTGCCAGCAGTGAAATTTTGGGGGGGAGTGAGCAGTTCTTC
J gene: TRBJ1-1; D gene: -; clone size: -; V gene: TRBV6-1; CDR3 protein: CASSNRVSEAFF; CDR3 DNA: TGTGCCAGCAGTAACAGGGTTTCAGAAGCTTTCTTT
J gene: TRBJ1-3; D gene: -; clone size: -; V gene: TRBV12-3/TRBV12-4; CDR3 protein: CASSPDRTRGNTIYF; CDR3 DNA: TGTGCCAGCAGCCCCGACAGGACAAGGGGAAACACCATATATTTT
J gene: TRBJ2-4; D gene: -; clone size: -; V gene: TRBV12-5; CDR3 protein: CASGLDGGIQYF; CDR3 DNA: TGTGCTAGTGGTTTGGACGGGGGCATTCAGTACTTC
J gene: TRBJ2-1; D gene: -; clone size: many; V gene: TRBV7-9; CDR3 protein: CASSLRGSSYNEQFF; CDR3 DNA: TGTGCCAGCAGCTTAAGGGGGAGCTCCTACAATGAGCAGTTCTTC
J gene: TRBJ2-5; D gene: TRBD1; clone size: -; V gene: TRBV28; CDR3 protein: CASSLGTGFKETQYF; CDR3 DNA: TGTGCCAGCAGTTTGGGGACAGGGTTTAAAGAGACCCAGTACTTC
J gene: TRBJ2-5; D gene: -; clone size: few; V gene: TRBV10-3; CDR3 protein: CAISEQATRQETQYF; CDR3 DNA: TGTGCCATCAGTGAACAAGCCACACGACAAGAGACCCAGTACTTC
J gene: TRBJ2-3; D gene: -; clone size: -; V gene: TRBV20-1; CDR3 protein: CSAGDRRTQIDTQYF; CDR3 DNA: TGCAGTGCCGGGGACCGTCGTACACAGATAGATACGCAGTATTTT
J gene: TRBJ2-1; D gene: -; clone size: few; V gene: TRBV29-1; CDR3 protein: CSVEFGPGDEQFF; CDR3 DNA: TGCAGCGTTGAATTTGGGCCTGGCGATGAGCAGTTCTTC
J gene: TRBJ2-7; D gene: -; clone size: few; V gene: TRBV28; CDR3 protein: CASSLLQPRRPNYEQYF; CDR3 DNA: TGTGCCAGCAGTTTATTACAGCCTCGACGGCCTAACTACGAGCAGTACTTC
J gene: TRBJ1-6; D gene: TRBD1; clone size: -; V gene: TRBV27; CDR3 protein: CASSLDFRDRGPNSPLHF; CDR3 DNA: TGTGCCAGCAGTTTAGACTTCCGGGACAGGGGGCCTAATTCACCCCTCCACTTT
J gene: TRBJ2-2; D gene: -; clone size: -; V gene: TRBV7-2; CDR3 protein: CASSLWDIYTGELFF; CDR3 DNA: TGTGCCAGCAGCTTATGGGACATCTACACCGGGGAGCTGTTTTTT
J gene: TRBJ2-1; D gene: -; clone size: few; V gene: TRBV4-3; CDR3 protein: CASSPRGGPDNEQFF; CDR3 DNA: TGCGCCAGCAGCCCAAGGGGGGGACCCGACAATGAGCAGTTCTTC